This T cell receptor (beta chain) was sequenced for a study of shared clonotypes between healthy human individuals. Study-level points and caveats: Relative to their counterparts shared across all four donors, non-shared clonotypes exhibited diminished generation probabilities.

On this clone: Its specificity is unknown.

Germline V CDR1 and CDR2: MDHEN, SYDVKM. The length of the CDR3 is 11 residues. Replicate PCRs for sorted subsets used around 200 ng DNA; this equaled 30,000 to 35,000 T cell genomes. This table comes from immunoSEQ multiplex PCR, and its TCRdb copy is limited to in-frame clones, with some not included. Among over a million clones listed, around three quarters were seen once. This chain links TRBV28 with TRBJ2-7; D uncertain. Sequencing input: memory CD4+ T cells from PBMCs. Subset given: CD45RA-negative fraction. The TCR was taken from a man younger than 30 in good health. Some clones in this sample may be carry-over from other donors' samples. The CDR3 here is CVVSSSYEQYF. The DNA for the CDR3 is TGTGTGGTGTCGAGCTCCTACGAGCAGTACTTC.